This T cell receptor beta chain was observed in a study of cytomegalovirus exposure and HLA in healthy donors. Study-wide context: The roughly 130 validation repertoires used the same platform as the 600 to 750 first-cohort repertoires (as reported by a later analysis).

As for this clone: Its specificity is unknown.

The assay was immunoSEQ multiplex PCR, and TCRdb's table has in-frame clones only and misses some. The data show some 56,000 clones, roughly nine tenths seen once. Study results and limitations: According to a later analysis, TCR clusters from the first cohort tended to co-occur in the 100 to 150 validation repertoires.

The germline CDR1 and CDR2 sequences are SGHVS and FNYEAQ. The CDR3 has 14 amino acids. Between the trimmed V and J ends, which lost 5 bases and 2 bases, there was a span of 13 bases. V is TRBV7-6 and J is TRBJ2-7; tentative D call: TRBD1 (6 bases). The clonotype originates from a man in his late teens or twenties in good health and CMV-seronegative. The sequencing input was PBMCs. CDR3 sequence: CASSQTGYAYEQYF. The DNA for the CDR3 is TGTGCCAGCAGCCAGACAGGATACGCCTACGAGCAGTACTTC.